The entry below describes one TCR beta chain. As yet, its antigen is unknown. Other DNA sequences in this specimen translate into the identical CDR3. Libraries were prepared by immunoSEQ multiplex PCR; TCRdb keeps only in-frame clonotypes and omits some of them. The table shows 110,000 to 150,000 clones, with approximately 93% occurring only once. Trimming shortened V by 8 bases and J by 0 bases, and 5 bases separated the two germline ends. This CDR3 contains 12 residues. These data come from a study of T cell responses to AZD1222 COVID-19 vaccine. Study results and caveats: In the spike-specific TCR repertoire, nearly half reportedly target unmutated variant regions. There were repertoire samples only from the period after the peak T cell response. Females outnumbered males among donors, who were mostly white British; clonal diversity was possibly underestimated.

The rearrangement links TRBV12-3 or TRBV12-4 to TRBJ1-5, with D unresolved. The source is an adult in good health. The sample here was peripheral blood, taken on day 0 of MenACWY control vaccination. CDR3 sequence (DNA): TGTGCCAGCTCCTATAGCAATCAGCCCCAGCATTTT. Translation gives CASSYSNQPQHF.